Given below is one T cell receptor (beta chain) in context. The antigen it recognizes is unknown. No base-level quality is on record; no much larger clone is a single base apart. Libraries were made using the immunoSEQ multiplex PCR assay. For the multiplex PCR, a mixture combining 60 forward primers for TCR Vbeta segments and 13 reverse primers for TCR Jbeta segments was used. A multiplex PCR assay on genomic DNA amplified the CDR3 region of rearranged TCR beta genes. The amplified TCR beta libraries were sequenced on the Illumina HiSeq System as 87-base-pair reads. For the original study's pipeline: A later analysis tallied 75 million to 95 million unique TCR beta chains across the 650 to 750 repertoires, and about 12 million of those chains were shared by two or more donors. Raw reads were error-corrected and collapsed into unique sequences with a nearest-neighbor algorithm that merged closely related sequences to remove PCR and sequencing errors. Alignment of CDR3 sequences to IMGT reference sequences was used to assign V, D and J gene segments. Each retained sequence needed at least a six-nucleotide match to both a V gene segment and a J gene segment. Rearrangements were classified as productive when the CDR3 lacked stop codons and remained in frame with V and J, and all other rearrangements were classified as non-productive. Following IMGT convention, CDR3 was defined as the stretch from the second conserved V-encoded cysteine up to the conserved J-encoded phenylalanine. In an earlier analysis of 500 to 650 of the donors, sequences lacking an unambiguous match to a single V gene segment were excluded. An earlier analysis of almost 600 of the donors classified V segments as functional when productive rearrangements were above 56.7% and as segregating when the standard deviation between donors was above 5%. To diagnose cytomegalovirus status from the catalog of TCR beta chain sequences, a statistical classification framework was built. V and J gene assignment, in a later analysis, came from comparing TCR nucleotide sequences with IMGT/GENE-DB human TR gene sequences. A later analysis assigned CDR3 sequences and most-parsimonious VDJ recombination scenarios with the TCRdist pipeline. A later analysis defined each TCR beta chain by its CDR3 amino acid sequence plus V-gene family, and excluded reads lacking a unique V-gene family. A later analysis removed 550 to 650 highly shared, low-generation-probability nucleotide sequences to deal with suspected cross-contamination and a sequencing artifact. In a later analysis, a clonal expansion index for each public chain was calculated from normalized within-repertoire ranks of inferred template counts. A later analysis computed generation probabilities with a VDJ recombination model fitted to out-of-frame rearrangements, and checked the results against IGoR. Hypergeometric tests were used in a later analysis to score TCR-TCR, TCR-HLA and TCR-CMV co-occurrence, with a repertoire-size bias correction applied to the TCR pairs. False discovery rates were estimated in a later analysis by permuting HLA or CMV assignments 20 times. In a later analysis, co-occurring TCRs were grouped with DBSCAN, and TCRdist sequence similarity was added when clustering was performed within HLA-allele-positive subsets. Co-occurrence clustering excluded repertoires with fewer than 30,000 or more than 120,000 public chains, plus five with anomalous nucleotide sharing. Sourced from immuneACCESS, this table was stored by TCRdb with only in-frame sequences that have V and J called. A share of the clones is absent; for the studies checked, an unresolved V gene accounts for under half, and the remainder has no known explanation. The V and J calls and the clone size are those of that table, but D and trimming were determined from the DNA. For this sample there are about 210,000 clones; about four fifths appear just once. The ten biggest clones cover roughly 6% of the sample.

These data originate in a study of cytomegalovirus exposure and HLA in healthy donors (dated by TCRdb to between 2016 and 2019). General notes on the study: According to an earlier analysis of a few hundred of the donors, some 180 million T cells yielded 90 million to 130 million unique TCR beta sequences and approximately 300 Gb of sequence data. High-throughput TCR immunosequencing, statistical association of individual TCRs with disease status, and machine learning were combined to predict cytomegalovirus infection status. In a later analysis, previously published TCR beta repertoires from about 640 donors were re-analyzed and high-resolution HLA genotyping was added so that TCR occurrence patterns could be studied. Across approximately 400 genotyped donors of the cohort, an average of about 240,000 unique TCR beta nucleotide sequences per donor were sequenced, and roughly 20% of those sequences were non-productive. The study aimed to test whether cataloging public T cell receptors could reveal signatures of past pathogen exposure. All discovery cohort repertoires had been generated on a single sequencing platform. Alongside the repertoire data, information on donor age, sex, ethnicity and CMV serostatus was compiled. The later analysis used no new phenotypic data to find candidate immune exposures, relying instead on TCR beta sequences and their occurrence across donors. The study used immunosequencing to profile the T cell repertoires of approximately 640 subjects and linked those repertoires to cytomegalovirus serostatus. The number of donors typed differed by locus, with about 629-630 for A, B, C, DRB1 and DQB1, 522 for DQA1, over 600 for DPA1, and some 470 for DPB1. Class I and class II HLA loci were covered by the typing at four-digit resolution. Of the 398 genotyped donors, less than 85% were placed in the genetic ancestry cluster associated with self-reported Caucasian donors. In addition to the first cohort of 666 subjects, a separate validation cohort of approximately 110 different subjects was used. Because of strong linkage in the cohort, roughly five DR-DQ haplotypes were treated as single units for association and clustering. Roughly 300 gigabases of sequencing data and around 85 million unique TCR sequences made up an early release that covered approximately 620 HLA-typed donors. An earlier analysis of around 540 of the donors applied high-throughput TCR beta sequencing to assess whether each TCR beta V gene segment acted as functional or pseudogenic. In a later genetic analysis, genome-wide SNP genotypes for about 55% of the roughly 700 donors were used, and that subset was treated as a discovery cohort. The research as a whole found: HLA typing was unavailable for some donors at each locus, so association tests used only the typed subset. In vitro tests confirmed that a few of the cytomegalovirus-associated TCR beta chains recognize cytomegalovirus antigens. A group of highly shared sequence variants was considered likely to be a technical artifact of the sequencing pipeline. Most TCR sequences were seen in very few donors, while some public TCRs were found in many individuals. According to a later analysis, most CMV-associated TCR beta chains appeared to be HLA-restricted, and the HLA associations seemed to be driven largely by CMV exposure. CMV serostatus was the only immune exposure information available for the cohort. In a later analysis, HLA-associated TCR beta chains showed more clonal expansion and lower generation probabilities than non-associated chains that were equally common. In a later genetic analysis, a missense DCLRE1C variant was associated with V-gene and J-gene trimming of TCR beta chains, and the association was replicated in an independent cohort. In a later analysis, several top co-occurrence clusters were reported to appear linked to parvovirus B19, influenza, CMV and Epstein-Barr virus. Presence/absence analyses assumed roughly uniform sequencing depth across donors, an assumption that may not hold. A further reported finding was that TCR beta sequences accurately predicted the HLA-A and HLA-B alleles for most subjects in the first cohort. Strong co-occurrence of HLA alleles, especially DR and DQ, made assigning TCR associations to individual alleles difficult. An earlier analysis of approximately 540 of the donors showed that most TCR beta V segments appeared in productive rearrangements either about 87% or about 30% of the time, which broadly matched IMGT annotations. Compared with the roughly 720-donor mean, donors in an Asian-associated ancestry cluster had fewer N-insertions in productive TCRs, according to a later genetic analysis. The cohort was sequenced for TCR beta chains only, and without alpha or paired-chain data the features that could be detected were limited. Cytomegalovirus status was reported to be diagnosed by the classifier with high specificity and sensitivity in both the original and validation cohorts. In a later analysis, around 15,000 TCR beta sequences were associated with specific HLA alleles at a false discovery rate of 0.05. Roughly 17 rarely observed V segments, including chromosome 9 orphons, were excluded from the earlier analysis of several hundred of the donors because counts were too low. According to a later analysis, TCR association rates differed among HLA loci, with DRB1 alleles showing the most associated TCRs and HLA-C alleles showing the fewest. The authors suggested that the approach could potentially be extended to other disease states and immunological phenotypes. Some IMGT-functional V segments, including TRBV6-2 and TRBV6-3, could not be distinguished by the 87-base-pair reads and were therefore excluded. In the study, some 160 TCR beta chains were listed as associated with cytomegalovirus. Linkage disequilibrium might explain the correlated functional status among segregating V segments, but an unknown experimental factor could not be ruled out.

The cohort was made up of 500 to 850 healthy bone marrow donors. At the time of sampling, every cohort member was nominally healthy, though immune exposures that went unrecorded were likely present. The donor was CMV seropositive and was included in the group of some 290 seropositive cohort members. Every donor gave a peripheral blood sample, and the peripheral blood mononuclear cells from that sample were used for TCR beta sequencing. The Qiagen DNeasy Blood Extraction Kit was used to extract genomic DNA from the blood cell samples. Reading from cysteine to phenylalanine, the CDR3 counts 16 amino acids. The kept DNA is CDR3 alone, 48 bases in frame from the first base. CDR1 is given as MNHEY and CDR2 as SMNVEV, both from the germline V gene (reference sequence). V ends up 6 bases short and J 2 bases short, with an unmatched junction base count of 10.

This receptor was taken from a man between 35 and 55 years old in good health and CMV-seropositive. The sequenced sample consisted of PBMCs. The chain is made from TRBV27 and TRBJ2-1, and TRBD1 aligns with 7 junction nucleotides. The CDR3 protein is CASSPSLGGTYNEQFF. At the DNA level, the sequence is TGTGCCAGCAGCCCTAGCCTAGGGGGCACCTACAATGAGCAGTTCTTC.